The T cell receptor beta chain described here comes from a study of identical twins. TCRdb ran MiXCR on the 5' RACE reads and lists one entry per CDR3 protein. The repertoire has approximately 1.8 million distinct CDR3 sequences, less than 40% of them found once; the top ten carry around 0.25%. The CDR3 runs 15 residues. Trimming took 1 base from V and 5 from J; bases not matched to a gene: 6. The table lists this clonotype with a few counts. This TCR was recovered from a newborn girl in good health. Input material: cord blood. The chain links TRBV12-3 or TRBV12-4 to TRBJ2-7; TRBD2 agrees at 9 bases. For the CDR3, the DNA is TGTGCCAGCAGTTTAGTGCGCGGGAGGGGAGACGAGCAGTACTTC. Its protein is CASSLVRGRGDEQYF.